The present T cell receptor beta chain was sequenced within a study of blood T cell repertoires in COVID-19. Study in general: Sites across the United States, Italy and Spain contributed samples from acute and convalescent COVID-19.

Assay: immunoSEQ multiplex PCR; the TCRdb copy retains only in-frame clones and omits some. This table holds 150,000 or so clones, approximately 80% found once. The sequence derives from a human donor in a cohort sampled during active COVID-19. Sequencing used peripheral blood.

The CDR3 sequence: CASSSRGYEQFF. In DNA form, the CDR3 reads TGTGCCAGCAGTTCCAGGGGGTATGAGCAGTTCTTC. The genes are TRBV7-9 and TRBJ2-1, with 7 nucleotides matching TRBD1. Germline lookup yields CDR1 SEHNR and CDR2 FQNEAQ (reference sequence). The CDR3 loop spans 12 amino acids. The J segment lost 8 bases and the V segment lost 6 bases, leaving 4 bases of the junction unmatched. Full variable domain (missing parts from reference TRBV7-9 and TRBJ2-1): DTGVSQNPRHKITKRGQNVTFRCDPISEHNRLYWYRQTLGQGPEFLTYFQNEAQLEKSRLLSDRFSAERPKGSFSTLEIQRTEQGDSAMYLCASSSRGYEQFFGPGTRLTVL.